The 20 T cell receptor beta chains given below trace back to one sample, sequenced in a study of tumor and adjacent non-tumor tissue in lung cancer. The library came from three nested PCR rounds adapted from ARM-PCR protocols. TCRdb used MiXCR to reprocess the multiplex PCR reads, holding one entry per CDR3 protein. Counted here are about 43,000 distinct CDR3 sequences, more than 50% occurring once; the ten biggest clones make up about 50%. The template was RNA from unsorted bulk tissue. Distant lung tissue was collected more than 3 cm away from the tumor edge. The sequenced sample was distant non-tumor lung tissue. These receptors came from a man between 45 and 60 years old with non-small cell lung cancer.

A word on this clonotype: Mismatch with germline at one junction end may stem from a read error. The DNA of the CDR3 is TGCAGTGTTGCAAACTACGAGCAGTACTTC. This translates into CSVANYEQYF. This rearrangement joins TRBV29-1 to TRBJ2-7; D gene uncertain. There are 10 residues in the CDR3. Looked up from germline, CDR1 is SQVTM and CDR2 is ANQGSEA.

Details on this clonotype: A clone one base away is much larger, so this may be a read error. The chain is built from TRBV28 and TRBJ1-5; TRBD1 might be the D (5 bases). Germline CDR1 reads MDHEN; CDR2 reads SYDVKM. This CDR3 is 15 amino acids long. This CDR3 reads CASSPQGGSNQLQHF. The CDR3 region has the DNA TGTGCCAGCAGTCCCCAGGGCGGAAGCAATCAGCTCCAGCATTTT.

This clonotype appeared a few times. With a much larger clone just one base away, this may be a read error. This chain connects TRBV10-3 to TRBJ2-3; 8 nucleotides align to TRBD2. The CDR3 runs 14 residues. The trim removed 5 bases at V and 0 bases at J, leaving 1 base unmatched. Germline loops: CDR1 ENHRY, CDR2 SYGVKD. The CDR3 DNA follows: TGTGCCATCAGTTCTAGCGGGAGCACAGATACGCAGTATTTT. Residues: CAISSSGSTDTQYF.

The gene calls are TRBV11-3 and TRBJ2-3; 8 nucleotides align to TRBD2. Trimming at V came to 5 bases and at J to 4 bases, leaving 11 bases not matched to a gene. Looked up from germline, CDR1 is SGHNT and CDR2 is YENEEA. There are 16 residues in the CDR3. Here the CDR3 reads CASSPGASGFADTQYF. In DNA, the CDR3 is TGTGCCAGCAGCCCAGGGGCTAGCGGGTTTGCAGATACGCAGTATTTT.

Worth noting for this clonotype: Because the CDR3 is missing its conserved closing phenylalanine or tryptophan, this is likely a read error. V gene TRBV6-5 combines with J gene TRBJ2-3, with a tentative D call TRBD1 (5 bases). Germline V gives CDR1 MNHEY, CDR2 SVGAGI. The CDR3 has 13 amino acids. CDR3 sequence (DNA): TGTGCCATCAGTTTGACAGATACAGATACGCAGTATTAT. Protein product: CAISLTDTDTQYY.

As regards this clonotype: A much larger clone lies a single base off, so this may be a read error. V gene TRBV20-1 combines with J gene TRBJ2-4; possible D gene TRBD2, 5 bases. CDR3 size: 13 residues. Germline assignment: CDR1 DFQATT and CDR2 SNEGSKA (reference sequence). Written as DNA, the CDR3 is TGCGGTGCTAGAGAGTCTAGCAGAAACATTCAGTACTTC. This sequence encodes CGARESSRNIQYF.

Turning to this clonotype: Since a much larger clone is just one base distant, this may be a read error. The chain couples TRBV2 to TRBJ2-1, with D possibly TRBD2 on 5 matching bases. CDR3 length equals 13 residues. Germline V gives CDR1 SNHLY, CDR2 FYNNEI. The CDR3 DNA sequence: TGTGCCAGCAGTGATGGGCTAGCCCTCGAGCAGTTATTC. This codes for CASSDGLALEQLF.

This clonotype has ten or more counts. The V gene is TRBV29-1, the J gene TRBJ2-2, with 8 bases that match TRBD1. V lost 5 bases and J lost 0; bases outside the gene matches: 2. CDR1 SQVTM and CDR2 ANQGSEA come from the germline V gene. The CDR3 has 14 amino acids. Written as DNA, the CDR3 is TGCAGCGTTACGGACAGGGCGAACACCGGGGAGCTGTTTTTT. Its translation is CSVTDRANTGELFF.

This clonotype was counted a single time. A much bigger clone sits one base away, suggesting this may be a read error. The chain combines TRBV5-4 with TRBJ2-7; TRBD2 agrees at 11 bases. Germline V lookup: CDR1 SGHNT, CDR2 YYREEE (reference sequence). CDR3 length: 14 residues. The chain's CDR3 is CARSYGTSGYEQYF. In nucleotides, the CDR3 is TGTGCCAGGAGCTACGGGACTAGCGGCTACGAGCAGTACTTC.

The rearrangement links TRBV6-1 to TRBJ2-7; D perhaps matches TRBD2 (6 bases). The CDR3 consists of 14 residues. Trimming removed 6 bases from V and 8 bases from J, with 20 bases in between. CDR1 is MNHNS, CDR2 SASEGT, per germline. CDR3 sequence reads: CASRPFGGVNKQYF. The CDR3 DNA reads as TGTGCCAGCAGGCCCTTCGGAGGGGTAAACAAGCAGTACTTC.

This clonotype was detected a few times. The V call is TRBV15, the J call TRBJ2-1; TRBD1 matches 7 bases. The CDR3 sequence is 14 residues long. CDR1 is LNHNV, CDR2 YYDKDF, per germline (reference sequence). The V and J ends lost 1 base and 7 bases, in that order; junction bases with no gene match: 4. The CDR3 spells CATSRVGTDNEQFF. CDR3 nucleotide sequence: TGTGCCACCAGCAGAGTCGGGACAGATAATGAGCAGTTCTTC.

This clonotype came up a few times. With a much larger clone just one base away, this may be a read error. The CDR3 protein is CSVDASGNTGELLF. In DNA form, the CDR3 reads TGCAGCGTTGATGCTTCCGGGAACACCGGGGAGCTGCTTTTT. This chain uses TRBV29-1 with TRBJ2-2, with TRBD2 as a possible D gene (5 bases). This CDR3 spans 14 amino acids. Germline values: CDR1 SQVTM, CDR2 ANQGSEA.

This clonotype occurred many times. The rearrangement uses TRBV5-4 and TRBJ2-1, with TRBD1 as a possible D gene (6 bases). Germline CDR1 is SGHNT and CDR2 is YYREEE (reference sequence). The CDR3 totals 13 residues. Deletions cut 0 bases from V and 8 bases from J, with 9 bases between. CDR3 amino acids: CASSLGTADEQFF. In nucleotides, the CDR3 is TGTGCCAGCAGCTTGGGGACAGCCGATGAGCAGTTCTTC.

The table lists this clonotype with many counts. V is TRBV6-5 and J is TRBJ2-5; 7 nucleotides line up with TRBD2. The J segment lost 4 bases and the V segment lost 0 bases, leaving 11 bases of the junction unmatched. The germline V gene has CDR1 MNHEY and CDR2 SVGAGI. The CDR3 has 17 residues. For the CDR3, the DNA is TGTGCCAGCAGTTACTCAGGCCGGGGCGGGAGAGGAGAGACCCAGTACTTC. As protein: CASSYSGRGGRGETQYF.

This clonotype was seen many times. J is TRBJ2-2 and V is TRBV28; D uncertain. Germline V gene lookup returns CDR1 MDHEN and CDR2 SYDVKM. V dropped 3 bases and J dropped 0 bases, with 17 bases sitting between them. This CDR3 spans 18 amino acids. The CDR3 spells CASSLPSSPNPNTGELFF. In nucleotides, the CDR3 is TGTGCCAGCAGTTTGCCCTCGTCTCCTAACCCGAACACCGGGGAGCTGTTTTTT.

This clonotype occurred a few times. A much larger clone differs by one base, so this may be a read error. The J gene is TRBJ2-7, the V gene TRBV10-2; D is possibly TRBD2 (5 bases). CDR1 is WSHSY, CDR2 SAAADI, per germline. The CDR3 length is 14 residues. V shed 2 bases and J shed 6 bases, with 14 bases lying between them. This chain's CDR3 is CASSETGIACEQYF. The CDR3 bases are TGCGCCAGCAGTGAGACGGGGATAGCATGCGAGCAGTACTTC.

About this clonotype itself: An end of the junction differs from the germline gene, which may be a read error. V is TRBV6-6 and J is TRBJ1-6; no clear D. The CDR3 runs to 17 residues. Looked up from germline, CDR1 is MNHNY and CDR2 is SVGAGI (reference sequence). CDR3 coding DNA: TGTGTCAGCAGTTACGATGAGACGAGGTCCTATAATTCACCCCTCCGCTTT. Translation gives CVSSYDETRSYNSPLRF.

This clonotype was observed a few times. A read error is possible here, since a much larger clone lies one base away. The chain uses TRBV4-1 and TRBJ2-3; 9 bases align to TRBD2. The CDR3 length is 16 residues. The germline V gene encodes CDR1 MGHRA and CDR2 YSYEKL. Written as DNA, the CDR3 is TGCCCCAGCAGCCAATTAGGACTAGCGAACACAGATACGCAGTATTTT. Translation gives CPSSQLGLANTDTQYF.

With respect to this clonotype: No conserved phenylalanine or tryptophan is present at the end of the CDR3, so a read error is the likely explanation. The chain combines TRBV6-1 with TRBJ2-7, with TRBD1 matching 7 bases. The V gene end was trimmed by 7 bases and the J gene end by 4 bases; junction bases not matched to a gene: 10. The germline V gene has CDR1 MNHNS and CDR2 SASEGT. The CDR3 loop spans 14 amino acids. This chain's CDR3 is CASIERGRTYEQYL. CDR3 in DNA: TGTGCCAGCATAGAGAGGGGGCGAACTTACGAGCAGTACCTC.

This clonotype has a handful of counts. The CDR3: CASSWQGADEKLFF. Written as DNA, the CDR3 is TGCGCCAGCAGCTGGCAGGGGGCCGATGAAAAACTGTTTTTT. The chain carries TRBV5-1 and TRBJ1-4, with TRBD1 matching 8 bases. V trimming: 3 bases; J trimming: 6 bases; junction bases outside the gene matches: 4. Germline CDR1 SGHRS, CDR2 YFSETQ. The CDR3 covers 14 residues.